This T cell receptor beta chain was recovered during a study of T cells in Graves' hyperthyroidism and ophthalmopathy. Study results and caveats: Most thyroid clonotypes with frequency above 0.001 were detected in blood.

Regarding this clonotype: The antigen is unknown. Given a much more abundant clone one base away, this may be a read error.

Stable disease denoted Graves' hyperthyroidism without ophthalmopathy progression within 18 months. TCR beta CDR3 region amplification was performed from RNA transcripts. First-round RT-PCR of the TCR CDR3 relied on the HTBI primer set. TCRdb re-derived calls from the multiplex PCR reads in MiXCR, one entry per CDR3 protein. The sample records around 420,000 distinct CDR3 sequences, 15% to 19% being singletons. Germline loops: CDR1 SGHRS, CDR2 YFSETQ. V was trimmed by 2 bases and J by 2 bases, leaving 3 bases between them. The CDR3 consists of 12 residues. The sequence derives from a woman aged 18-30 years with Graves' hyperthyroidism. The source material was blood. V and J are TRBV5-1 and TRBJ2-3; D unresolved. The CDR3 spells CASSFTTDTQYF. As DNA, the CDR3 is TGCGCCAGCAGCTTTACCACAGATACGCAGTATTTT.